This TCR beta chain is drawn from a study of PD-1 blockade in classical Hodgkin lymphoma (dated by TCRdb to 2020 to 2021). A note on the overall study: Nivolumab dosing was 3 mg/kg intravenously every 2 weeks, continuing until either disease progression or unacceptable toxicity. A peripheral blood immune signature of response to PD-1 blockade in classical Hodgkin lymphoma was defined using TCR beta sequencing and CyTOF. What the study reported, not specific to this receptor: Baseline TCR diversity was reported as lower in newly diagnosed patients than in healthy donors, and lower still in relapsed/refractory patients. Diversity was lower in patients who began nivolumab less than 1 year after ASCT, so these patients were left out of later analyses to avoid confounding by immune reconstitution. The study covered only a single clinical trial cohort, and the causes of the repertoire differences, possibly disease activity or prior therapy, were still not defined. Trial patients with a complete response had baseline diversity similar to that of newly diagnosed patients, while partial responders and progressors had significantly lower diversity. CD4+ but not CD8+ TCR diversity rose significantly by C4D1 (p=0.0027 vs p=0.16), most apparent in complete responders (p=0.02).

The time point label on this specimen signifies: cycle 4 day 1 (C4D1), after more than five weeks of nivolumab. Every trial patient had relapsed following autologous stem cell transplantation, and prior brentuximab vedotin exposure was what differed among cohorts A, B and C. The trial cohort was composed of around 60 patients with relapsed/refractory classical Hodgkin lymphoma, for whom complete response, partial response or progressive disease was recorded as best overall response. Trial patients were treated with single-agent nivolumab in the multi-cohort phase II CheckMate 205 trial. Best overall response was determined by an independent review committee according to the 2007 International Working Group response criteria. Trial PBMCs were obtained immediately prior to nivolumab initiation (C1D1) and on therapy at cycle 2 day 1 and cycle 4 day 1. Peripheral blood was collected in 8 mL Vacutainer Cell Preparation Tubes, from which PBMCs were isolated by centrifugation and then cryopreserved.

About this clone: The specificity of this receptor is unknown. No much larger clone is present one base from it, and per-base qualities are unavailable.

Per the germline V gene, SGHRS is the CDR1 and YFSETQ is the CDR2. Spanning cysteine to phenylalanine, the CDR3 consists of 13 amino acids. Just the 39-base CDR3 DNA is kept, in frame starting at base 1. V and J lose 4 bases and 7 bases, and a span of 11 bases separates them. Genomic DNA was isolated using the Qiagen DNeasy kit from unsorted PBMCs as well as from negatively selected CD4+ and CD8+ fractions. TCR beta CDR3 regions were amplified by immunoSEQ multiplex PCR using primers annealing to V and J segments. A synthetic immune receptor repertoire was used to minimize amplification bias, and remaining bias was computationally removed after sequencing. Processing in the source paper ran as follows. Custom Python scripts were used to quantify repertoire diversity as the Shannon entropy index. Unsorted, CD4+ and CD8+ repertoires were analyzed separately, except in combined analyses where CD4+ and CD8+ sequences were merged in silico. A clone was considered expanded if an increase in frequency of at least 2-fold after treatment relative to C1D1 was found, and a pseudocount of 0.5 was applied to clones undetected at baseline. Singleton clones were defined as clones with 0 or 1 copy at C1D1, and non-singleton clones were defined as clones with 2 or more copies. Clones expanded in unsorted samples were assigned a CD4+, CD8+ or unknown annotation through matching of protein sequences in sorted samples from the same patient. Wilcoxon tests on paired samples were used to test changes in diversity from C1D1 to C4D1. Sourced from immuneACCESS, this table was stored by TCRdb with only in-frame sequences that have V and J called. A share of the clones is absent; for the studies checked, an unresolved V gene accounts for under half, and the remainder has no known explanation. That table gives V, J and clone size, and the DNA gave D and trimming. Across this sample there are tens of thousands of clones, with 70% to 80% seen only once. The ten largest clonotypes hold roughly a fifth of the sample.

This TCR derives from a human donor with classical Hodgkin lymphoma. This specimen was peripheral blood mononuclear cells (PBMCs), taken before the fourth cycle of nivolumab. This receptor chain uses TRBV5-1 and TRBJ2-2; TRBD2 might be the D gene, on 6 matching bases. In nucleotide form, the sequence is TGCGCCAGCAGCCCCCCCGGGGGCGGGGAGCTGTTTTTT. Protein translation: CASSPPGGGELFF.